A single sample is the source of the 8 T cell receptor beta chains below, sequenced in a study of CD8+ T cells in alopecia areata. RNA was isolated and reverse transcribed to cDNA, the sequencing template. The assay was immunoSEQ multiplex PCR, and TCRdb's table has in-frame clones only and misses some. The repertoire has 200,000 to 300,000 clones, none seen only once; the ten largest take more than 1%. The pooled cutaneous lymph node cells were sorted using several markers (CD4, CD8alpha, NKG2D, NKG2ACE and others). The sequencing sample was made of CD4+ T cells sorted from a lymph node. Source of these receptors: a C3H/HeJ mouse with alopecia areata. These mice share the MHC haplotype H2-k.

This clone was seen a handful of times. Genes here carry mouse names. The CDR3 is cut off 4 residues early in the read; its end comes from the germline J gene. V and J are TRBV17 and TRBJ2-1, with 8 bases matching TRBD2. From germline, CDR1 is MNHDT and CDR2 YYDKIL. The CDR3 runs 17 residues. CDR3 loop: CASSRDGRGGARAEQFF. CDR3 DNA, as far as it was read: TGTGCTAGCAGTAGAGATGGGCGGGGGGGCGCAAGGGCT.

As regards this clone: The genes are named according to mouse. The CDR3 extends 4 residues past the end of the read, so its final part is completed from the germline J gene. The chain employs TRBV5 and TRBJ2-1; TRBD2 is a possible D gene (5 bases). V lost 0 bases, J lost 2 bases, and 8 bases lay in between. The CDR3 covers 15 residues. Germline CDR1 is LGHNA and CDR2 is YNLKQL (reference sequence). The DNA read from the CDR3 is TGTGCCAGCAGCCAAGAGTCTGGGTACTATGCT. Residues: CASSQESGYYA. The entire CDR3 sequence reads CASSQESGYYAEQFF.

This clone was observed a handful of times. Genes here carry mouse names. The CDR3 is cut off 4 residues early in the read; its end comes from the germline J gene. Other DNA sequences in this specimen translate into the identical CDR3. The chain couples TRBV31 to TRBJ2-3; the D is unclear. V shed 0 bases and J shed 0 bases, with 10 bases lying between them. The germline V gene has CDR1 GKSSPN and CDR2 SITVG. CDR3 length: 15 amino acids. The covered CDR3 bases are TGTGCCTGGAGTCTGGGGAGAACTAGTGCAGAA. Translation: CAWSLGRTSAE. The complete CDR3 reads CAWSLGRTSAETLYF. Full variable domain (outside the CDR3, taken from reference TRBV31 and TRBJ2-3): AQTIHQWPVAEIKAVGSPLSLGCTIKGKSSPNLYWYWQATGGTLQQLFYSITVGQVESVVQLNLSASRPKDDQFILSTEKLLLSHSGFYLCAWSLGRTSAETLYFGSGTRLTVL.

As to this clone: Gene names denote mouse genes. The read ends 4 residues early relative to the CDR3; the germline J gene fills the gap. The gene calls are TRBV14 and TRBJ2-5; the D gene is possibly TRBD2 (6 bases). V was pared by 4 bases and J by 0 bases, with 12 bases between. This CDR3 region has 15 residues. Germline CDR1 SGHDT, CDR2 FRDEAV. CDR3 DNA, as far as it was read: TGTGCCAGCAGTCCCGACTGGCTTAACCAAGAC. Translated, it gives CASSPDWLNQD. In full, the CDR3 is CASSPDWLNQDTQYF.

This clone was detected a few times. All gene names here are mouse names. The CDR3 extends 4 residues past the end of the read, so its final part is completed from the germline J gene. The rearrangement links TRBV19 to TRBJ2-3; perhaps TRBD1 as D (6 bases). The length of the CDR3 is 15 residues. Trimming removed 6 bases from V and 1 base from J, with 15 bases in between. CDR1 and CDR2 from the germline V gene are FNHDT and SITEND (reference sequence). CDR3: CASNPRGGGAETLYF. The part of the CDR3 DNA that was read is TGTGCCAGCAACCCCAGGGGAGGGGGTGCAGAA.

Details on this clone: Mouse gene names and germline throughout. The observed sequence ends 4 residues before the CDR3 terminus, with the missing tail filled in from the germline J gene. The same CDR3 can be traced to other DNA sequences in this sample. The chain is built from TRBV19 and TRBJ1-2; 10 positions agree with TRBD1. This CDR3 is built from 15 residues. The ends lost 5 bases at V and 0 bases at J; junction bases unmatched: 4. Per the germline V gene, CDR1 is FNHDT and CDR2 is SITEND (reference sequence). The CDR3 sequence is CASSRGQGANSDYTF. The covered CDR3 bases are TGTGCCAGCAGCCGTGGACAGGGGGCAAACTCC.

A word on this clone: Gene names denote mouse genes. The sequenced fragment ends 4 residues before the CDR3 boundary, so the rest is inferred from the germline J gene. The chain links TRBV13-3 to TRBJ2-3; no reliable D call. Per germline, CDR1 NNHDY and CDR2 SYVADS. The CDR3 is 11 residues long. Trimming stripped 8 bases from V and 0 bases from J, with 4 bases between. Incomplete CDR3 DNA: TGTGCCAGTCAAAGTGCAGAA. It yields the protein CASQSAE. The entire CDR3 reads CASQSAETLYF.

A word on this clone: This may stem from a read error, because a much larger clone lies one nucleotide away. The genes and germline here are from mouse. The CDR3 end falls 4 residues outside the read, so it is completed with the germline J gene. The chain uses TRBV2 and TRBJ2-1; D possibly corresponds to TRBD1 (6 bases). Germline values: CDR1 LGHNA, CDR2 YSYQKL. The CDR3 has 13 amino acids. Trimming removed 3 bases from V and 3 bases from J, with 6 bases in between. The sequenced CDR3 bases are TGTGCCAGCAGCCAGGACAGCTATGCT. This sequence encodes CASSQDSYA. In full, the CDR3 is CASSQDSYAEQFF.